The rows below give T cell receptor beta chains drawn from one sample of a study of Ad26.COV2.S vaccination and SARS-CoV-2 variants. Clones were read by immunoSEQ multiplex PCR, and TCRdb kept only the in-frame ones, dropping some. This table has 300,000 to 500,000 clones, 70% to 90% appearing once. The sample here was peripheral blood, taken in a trial of Ad26.COV2.S vaccine versus placebo. The source is a person aged 18-60 years who received the Ad26.COV2.S COVID-19 vaccine or a placebo. Both conserved end residues are part of each CDR3. Fields, in order: V gene, CDR3 length, D gene, J gene, clone size, CDR3 DNA, CDR3 protein. The D gene is left open where the match is weak. A clone size is listed for some rows: how often the clone was seen (once, few, many), or a class if it is expanded.

TRBV7-2	15	NA	TRBJ2-7	NA	TGTGCCAGCAGCTTAGTATGGCAGGGAGAGGAGGAGCAGTACTTC	CASSLVWQGEEEQYF
TRBV6-2/TRBV6-3	15	TRBD2	TRBJ2-7	NA	TGTGCCAGCAGTTATCCGACTAGCGGTCTTCACGAGCAGTACTTC	CASSYPTSGLHEQYF
TRBV7-2	12	NA	TRBJ2-3	NA	TGTGCCAGCAGCTTAGACGCTAGTACGCAGTATTTT	CASSLDASTQYF
TRBV6-5	14	TRBD2	TRBJ2-5	NA	TGTGCCAGCAGGCGAGGACTAGTCCACGAGACCCAGTACTTC	CASRRGLVHETQYF
TRBV5-6	13	NA	TRBJ1-3	NA	TGTGCCAGCAGGCCGGGGCCTGGAAACACCATATATTTT	CASRPGPGNTIYF
TRBV6-5	14	NA	TRBJ1-4	NA	TGTGCCAGCAGTCAATTAGCTCCGGGGGGGAAACTGTTTTTT	CASSQLAPGGKLFF
TRBV5-1	16	NA	TRBJ1-3	NA	TGCGCCAGCAGCCGGGGGGACATACCCTCTGGAAACACCATATATTTT	CASSRGDIPSGNTIYF
TRBV10-1	11	NA	TRBJ1-2	NA	TGCGCCAGCAGTGGGAACGGTGGCTACACCTTC	CASSGNGGYTF
TRBV7-9	14	TRBD1	TRBJ1-2	NA	TGTGCCAGCAGCCCAGGGGGGATATGGTATGGCTACACCTTC	CASSPGGIWYGYTF
TRBV11-3	15	NA	TRBJ2-1	NA	TGTGCCAGCAGCCCTGGGGGGGGGCCCCCCAATGAGCAGTTCTTC	CASSPGGGPPNEQFF
TRBV30	11	NA	TRBJ1-2	NA	TGTGCCTGGAGTGTCGGTTATGGCTACACCTTC	CAWSVGYGYTF
TRBV7-9	15	NA	TRBJ1-1	NA	TGTGCCAGCAGCTTAAATATGGGAGGGGACACTGAAGCTTTCTTT	CASSLNMGGDTEAFF
TRBV3-1/TRBV3-2	14	NA	TRBJ2-7	NA	TGTGCCAGCAGCCAAGATACCATTTCCTACGAGCAGTACTTC	CASSQDTISYEQYF
TRBV14	12	NA	TRBJ2-1	NA	TGTGCCAGCAGCCAAGCACAGGGAAACCAGTTCTTC	CASSQAQGNQFF
TRBV7-6	13	TRBD2	TRBJ2-1	NA	TGTGCCAGCAGCACCCAGCGGGGCGATGAGCAGTTCTTC	CASSTQRGDEQFF
TRBV2	13	NA	TRBJ1-5	NA	TGTGCCAGCAGTGAACGGGGCAATCAGCCCCAGCATTTT	CASSERGNQPQHF
TRBV19	14	NA	TRBJ2-3	NA	TGTGCCAGTAGTATCTCCCGGACCGCAGATACGCAGTATTTT	CASSISRTADTQYF
TRBV4-1	15	TRBD1	TRBJ1-2	NA	TGCGCCAGCAGCCCGATACAGGGGGTTCTCTATGGCTACACCTTC	CASSPIQGVLYGYTF
TRBV5-6	15	TRBD1	TRBJ2-7	NA	TGTGCCAGCAGCTCGCTCGACAGGGGCGCATACGAGCAGTACTTC	CASSSLDRGAYEQYF
TRBV12-3/TRBV12-4	12	TRBD1	TRBJ1-2	NA	TGTGCCAGCAGACAGGGGGTGGGTGGCTACACCTTC	CASRQGVGGYTF
TRBV5-4	13	NA	TRBJ2-5	NA	TGTGCCAGCAGCCTCCAGGGCTCGGAGACCCAGTACTTC	CASSLQGSETQYF
TRBV2	18	TRBD2	TRBJ2-1	NA	TGTGCCAGCAGTGATACGACTAGCGGGGGGCCTTCCTACAATGAGCAGTTCTTC	CASSDTTSGGPSYNEQFF
TRBV3-1/TRBV3-2	14	TRBD1	TRBJ2-7	once	TGTGCCAGCAGCCGAACAGGGGACCTCTACGAGCAGTACTTC	CASSRTGDLYEQYF
TRBV7-2	16	TRBD1	TRBJ1-1	NA	TGTGCCAGCAGCCGGGACAGACTGGGGGAGAACACTGAAGCTTTCTTT	CASSRDRLGENTEAFF
TRBV19	13	NA	TRBJ2-4	NA	TGTGCCAGTAGTATAGACAGGGAAAACATTCAGTACTTC	CASSIDRENIQYF
TRBV7-9	17	NA	TRBJ2-3	NA	TGTGCCAGCAGCTTGTCCCCACCCGGTCTTGGGACAGATACGCAGTATTTT	CASSLSPPGLGTDTQYF